The 27 T cell receptor beta chains listed next were all sequenced from one sample in a study of cytomegalovirus exposure and HLA in healthy donors. 60 Vbeta and 13 Jbeta primers were used in PCR. The assay was immunoSEQ multiplex PCR, and TCRdb's table has in-frame clones only and misses some. The sample shows 150,000 to 190,000 clones, around 82% of them seen only once. The specimen was PBMCs. The receptors come from a woman aged 50 to 65 in good health and CMV-seropositive.

This clone was seen only once. This chain links TRBV13 with TRBJ2-7, with a tentative D call TRBD2 (6 bases). V was shortened by 5 bases and J by 3 bases, with 14 bases between the two germline ends. This CDR3 region has 14 residues. In germline, CDR1 is PRHDT, CDR2 FYEKMQ (reference sequence). In nucleotides, the CDR3 is TGTGCCAGCAGCCCTTGGACTACGAACTACGAGCAGTACTTC. Amino acids: CASSPWTTNYEQYF. Together with reference TRBV13 and TRBJ2-7, the CDR3 gives the full variable domain: AAGVIQSPRHLIKEKRETATLKCYPIPRHDTVYWYQQGPGQDPQFLISFYEKMQSDKGSIPDRFSAQQFSDYHSELNMSSLELGDSALYFCASSPWTTNYEQYFGPGTRLTVT.

The chain employs TRBV13 and TRBJ2-3; a possible D gene is TRBD2 (5 bases). Looked up from germline, CDR1 is PRHDT and CDR2 is FYEKMQ (reference sequence). The CDR3 spans 14 residues. Trimming removed 2 bases at V and 0 bases at J, with 6 bases between. The CDR3 reads CASSLLASTDTQYF. CDR3 nucleotide sequence: TGTGCCAGCAGCTTACTAGCTAGCACAGATACGCAGTATTTT.

J is TRBJ1-1 and V is TRBV19, with 9 nucleotides matching TRBD1. In germline, CDR1 is LNHDA, CDR2 SQIVND (reference sequence). The CDR3 contains 15 residues. The J segment lost 5 bases and the V segment lost 3 bases, leaving 7 bases of the junction unmatched. In DNA form, the CDR3 reads TGTGCCAGTAGTATCCTGACAGGGGGGGGTACTGAAGCTTTCTTT. Its protein is CASSILTGGGTEAFF.

The rearrangement uses TRBV27 and TRBJ2-1, with D possibly TRBD2 on 5 matching bases. From germline, CDR1 is MNHEY and CDR2 SMNVEV (reference sequence). The CDR3 is 13 residues long. V dropped 4 bases and J dropped 6 bases, with 10 bases sitting between them. DNA of the CDR3: TGTGCCAGCAGTTACACTAGTGGCAATGAGCAGTTCTTC. The encoded protein is CASSYTSGNEQFF.

CDR3 region: CASSAPGQGVFSPLHF. In nucleotides, the CDR3 is TGTGCCAGCAGTGCGCCGGGACAGGGTGTTTTTTCACCCCTCCACTTT. This sequence joins TRBV2 and TRBJ1-6; TRBD1 matches at 9 bases. CDR3 size: 16 residues. Germline CDR1 and CDR2: SNHLY and FYNNEI. V was clipped by 4 bases and J by 9 bases; unmatched bases: 10.

This sequence joins TRBV5-4 and TRBJ1-2, with 7 positions matching TRBD1. Germline trimming cut 9 bases from V and 0 bases from J; bases unmatched to any gene: 5. The germline V gene has CDR1 SGHNT and CDR2 YYREEE (reference sequence). The CDR3 loop spans 13 amino acids. The CDR3 DNA reads as TGTGCCACCCGGACAGGCGCTAACTATGGCTACACCTTC. This sequence encodes CATRTGANYGYTF.

The chain employs TRBV2 and TRBJ2-1; D remains unclear. CDR3 length equals 13 residues. CDR1 and CDR2 (germline): SNHLY, FYNNEI. Between the trimmed V and J ends, which lost 7 bases and 8 bases, there was a span of 15 bases. For the CDR3, the DNA is TGTGCCAGCATGAAGTTATGGGCCGATGAGCAGTTCTTC. Protein sequence: CASMKLWADEQFF.

The V gene is TRBV25-1, the J gene TRBJ2-1, with 10 bases aligning to TRBD2. Germline V lookup: CDR1 MGHDK, CDR2 SYGVNS. There are 13 residues in the CDR3. The J segment lost 6 bases and the V segment lost 4 bases, leaving 0 bases of the junction unmatched. The CDR3 DNA reads TGTGCCAGCAGTGTAGCGGGGGGCAATGAGCAGTTCTTC. This translates into CASSVAGGNEQFF. Drawing the rest from reference TRBV25-1 and TRBJ2-1, the complete variable domain is EADIYQTPRYLVIGTGKKITLECSQTMGHDKMYWYQQDPGMELHLIHYSYGVNSTEKGDLSSESTVSRIRTEHFPLTLESARPSHTSQYLCASSVAGGNEQFFGPGTRLTVL.

The chain has TRBV27 and TRBJ1-6; 8 bases are shared with TRBD1. The CDR3 is 15 amino acids. V gave up 7 bases and J gave up 11 bases; unmatched junction bases: 13. Germline CDR1 and CDR2: MNHEY and SMNVEV (reference sequence). The CDR3 DNA follows: TGTGCCAGCACCCGGGACAGGACCTCGACCACACCCCTCCACTTT. It specifies CASTRDRTSTTPLHF.

V and J are TRBV14 and TRBJ2-7, with 7 bases lining up with TRBD2. Per the germline V gene, CDR1 is SGHDN and CDR2 is FVKESK. V was clipped by 4 bases and J by 0 bases; unmatched bases: 9. The CDR3 totals 16 residues. The CDR3: CASSLAGGLLSYEQYF. The CDR3 DNA reads TGTGCCAGCAGCCTCGCCGGGGGGTTACTCTCCTACGAGCAGTACTTC.

The chain joins TRBV5-6 to TRBJ2-2; D might be TRBD2 (5 bases). This CDR3 has 14 residues. Germline CDR1 is SGHDT and CDR2 is YYEEEE. Between the trimmed V and J ends, which lost 2 bases and 5 bases, there was a span of 10 bases. CDR3 sequence reads: CASSFGVSTGELFF. The CDR3, as DNA: TGTGCCAGCAGCTTCGGGGTTTCTACCGGGGAGCTGTTTTTT. The variable domain in full, completed from reference TRBV5-6 and TRBJ2-2, reads DAGVTQSPTHLIKTRGQQVTLRCSPKSGHDTVSWYQQALGQGPQFIFQYYEEEERQRGNFPDRFSGHQFPNYSSELNVNALLLGDSALYLCASSFGVSTGELFFGEGSRLTVL.

This clone appeared a single time. This rearrangement joins TRBV9 to TRBJ1-1, with TRBD1 matching 8 bases. The trim removed 4 bases at V and 0 bases at J, leaving 5 bases unmatched. The V gene's germline CDR1 is SGDLS and CDR2 YYNGEE. The CDR3 length is 15 residues. CDR3 protein: CASSFVGQVNTEAFF. CDR3 DNA sequence: TGTGCCAGCAGCTTTGTGGGACAGGTGAACACTGAAGCTTTCTTT. The variable domain in full, completed from reference TRBV9 and TRBJ1-1, reads DSGVTQTPKHLITATGQRVTLRCSPRSGDLSVYWYQQSLDQGLQFLIQYYNGEERAKGNILERFSAQQFPDLHSELNLSSLELGDSALYFCASSFVGQVNTEAFFGQGTRLTVV.

A single count supports this clone. The chain combines TRBV6-1 with TRBJ1-2; TRBD1 is a possible D gene (5 bases). CDR1 is MNHNS, CDR2 SASEGT, per germline. The CDR3 is 16 residues long. Trimming took 1 base from V and 2 from J, leaving 14 bases between them. The CDR3 reads CASSEEIMGGNYGYTF. CDR3 bases: TGTGCCAGCAGTGAAGAAATCATGGGGGGAAACTATGGCTACACCTTC.

This rearrangement joins TRBV2 to TRBJ1-6; TRBD1 matches 8 bases. Germline-derived CDR1 and CDR2 are SNHLY and FYNNEI. CDR3 length: 16 amino acids. V shed 6 bases and J 6 bases; nucleotides not matched to a gene: 10. DNA of the CDR3: TGTGCCAGCAGCGCCGGTCCAGGGGGCGGTAATTCACCCCTCCACTTT. Protein sequence: CASSAGPGGGNSPLHF. Supplemented by reference TRBV2 and TRBJ1-6, the full variable domain reads EPEVTQTPSHQVTQMGQEVILRCVPISNHLYFYWYRQILGQKVEFLVSFYNNEISEKSEIFDDQFSVERPDGSNFTLKIRSTKLEDSAMYFCASSAGPGGGNSPLHFGNGTRLTVT.

The V gene is TRBV9, the J gene TRBJ2-7; 9 nucleotides align to TRBD2. CDR3 length: 15 residues. Germline CDR1 and CDR2: SGDLS and YYNGEE. J lost 3 bases, V lost 1 base, and 5 bases had no gene match. CDR3 nucleotides: TGTGCCAGCAGCGTATACGCGACTAGCGGCTACGAGCAGTACTTC. Translated: CASSVYATSGYEQYF.

The chain links TRBV6-1 to TRBJ2-1, with D hard to call. V gave up 4 bases and J gave up 4 bases, with 8 bases separating them. This CDR3 is 13 amino acids long. Germline-derived CDR1 and CDR2 are MNHNS and SASEGT. The CDR3 DNA sequence: TGTGCCAGCAGTGGTAACAGTTACAATGAGCAGTTCTTC. Its protein is CASSGNSYNEQFF.

This clone occurred a few times. The V gene is TRBV7-2, the J gene TRBJ1-1; D not certain. V was shortened by 4 bases and J by 5 bases, with 14 bases between the two germline ends. The CDR3 extends over 14 amino acids. In germline, CDR1 is SGHTA, CDR2 FQGNSA. For the CDR3, the DNA is TGTGCCAGCAGCTACCGGGCTGCGGGTACTGAAGCTTTCTTT. Translation: CASSYRAAGTEAFF.

The rearrangement links TRBV9 to TRBJ2-1; 10 nucleotides match TRBD2. Germline trimming cut 0 bases from V and 9 bases from J; bases unmatched to any gene: 6. CDR1 and CDR2 from the germline V gene are SGDLS and YYNGEE. This CDR3 comprises 15 residues. The DNA for the CDR3 is TGTGCCAGCAGCGTAGGGCTAGCGGGGGATGGTGAGCAGTTCTTC. It encodes CASSVGLAGDGEQFF. The full variable domain, with the rest looked up from reference TRBV9 and TRBJ2-1, is DSGVTQTPKHLITATGQRVTLRCSPRSGDLSVYWYQQSLDQGLQFLIQYYNGEERAKGNILERFSAQQFPDLHSELNLSSLELGDSALYFCASSVGLAGDGEQFFGPGTRLTVL.

V and J are TRBV6-6 and TRBJ2-2; no firm D call. CDR1 and CDR2 (germline): MNHNY, SVGAGI (reference sequence). The CDR3 loop spans 12 amino acids. The V gene lost 5 bases and the J gene lost 4 bases, with 5 bases spanning the gap. DNA for the CDR3: TGTGCCAGCAGTCCCCTCACCGGGGAGCTGTTTTTT. Translated: CASSPLTGELFF.

This chain connects TRBV6-9 to TRBJ2-2, with TRBD1 as a possible D gene (6 bases). The germline V gene has CDR1 MNHGY and CDR2 SVAAGI. V lost 8 bases and J 4 bases, leaving 14 bases between the germline ends. The CDR3 contains 14 residues. The CDR3 reads CASGHRAPTGELFF. CDR3 sequence (DNA): TGTGCCAGCGGCCACAGGGCGCCCACCGGGGAGCTGTTTTTT.

The chain uses TRBV7-6 and TRBJ2-1; TRBD2 agrees at 16 bases. The V gene end was trimmed by 4 bases and the J gene end by 2 bases; junction bases not matched to a gene: 5. Germline V gene sequence: CDR1 SGHVS, CDR2 FNYEAQ. This CDR3 comprises 18 residues. CDR3 in DNA: TGTGCCAGCAGCTGGGGACTAGCGGGGGGGCCGACCTACAATGAGCAGTTCTTC. It encodes CASSWGLAGGPTYNEQFF.

CDR3 residues: CASSPLGVEGQPQHF. Here the CDR3 DNA reads TGTGCCAGCAGCCCTCTGGGGGTGGAGGGTCAGCCCCAGCATTTT. The V gene is TRBV9, the J gene TRBJ1-5, with D possibly TRBD1 on 5 matching bases. CDR1 is SGDLS and CDR2 is YYNGEE in the germline V gene. The ends were cut back, 4 bases at V and 6 bases at J, with 17 bases in the middle. The CDR3 contains 15 residues.

J is TRBJ2-1 and V is TRBV28; TRBD2 matches 14 bases. The CDR3 totals 17 residues. Per the germline V gene, CDR1 is MDHEN and CDR2 is SYDVKM. V trimming: 5 bases; J trimming: 2 bases; junction bases outside the gene matches: 5. The CDR3 coding sequence is TGTGCCAGCAGTCCCCGGGGACTAGCGGGGGCCTACAATGAGCAGTTCTTC. It codes for CASSPRGLAGAYNEQFF.

Points on this clone: The junction departs from germline at one end; a sequencing error may be responsible. This sequence joins TRBV2 and TRBJ2-7; a weak D match, TRBD1 (8 bases). The V gene's germline CDR1 is SNHLY and CDR2 FYNNEI. The CDR3 extends over 13 amino acids. The CDR3 protein is CASSSRGGDRRIF. Written as DNA, the CDR3 is TGTGCCAGCAGTTCTCGTGGGGGGGACAGGCGGATTTTC.

This chain connects TRBV7-9 to TRBJ1-5, with 7 bases identical to TRBD1. The CDR3 is made up of 14 amino acids. V shed 6 bases and J 1 base; nucleotides not matched to a gene: 3. Germline V gene sequence: CDR1 SEHNR, CDR2 FQNEAQ (reference sequence). DNA of the CDR3: TGTGCCAGCAGTTCGGACAGGAGCAATCAGCCCCAGCATTTT. Translating gives CASSSDRSNQPQHF.

The gene calls are TRBV5-4 and TRBJ2-5, with 11 bases that match TRBD1. The J call is in doubt because the DNA end fits TRBJ2-7 better. This CDR3 spans 16 amino acids. In germline, CDR1 is SGHNT, CDR2 YYREEE (reference sequence). The DNA for the CDR3 is TGTGCCAGCAGCCCCGGACAGGGGGCTTTTCCCTACGAGCAGTACTTC. It specifies CASSPGQGAFPYEQYF.

The chain combines TRBV4-3 with TRBJ1-1; no firm D call. This CDR3 contains 15 residues. Trimming removed 0 bases from V and 11 bases from J, with 19 bases in between. CDR1 is LGHNA, CDR2 YSLEER, per germline. The CDR3 is CASSQDGSPGRKAFF. Here the CDR3 DNA reads TGCGCCAGCAGCCAAGATGGATCTCCAGGCCGTAAGGCTTTCTTT.